These 14 T cell receptor beta chains came from one sample sequenced in a study of cytomegalovirus exposure and HLA in healthy donors. Vbeta (60) and Jbeta (13) primers were used in the PCR. Clones were read by immunoSEQ multiplex PCR, and TCRdb kept only the in-frame ones, dropping some. The data contain hundreds of thousands of clones, approximately 84% of them seen just once; the ten biggest clones take up 0.58%. Sequenced: PBMCs. The receptors derive from a woman aged 40 to 55 in good health and CMV-seronegative.

This sequence joins TRBV14 and TRBJ2-1; D may be TRBD1 (6 bases). V was shortened by 1 base and J by 12 bases, with 7 bases between the two germline ends. This CDR3 is 11 amino acids long. Per the germline V gene, CDR1 is SGHDN and CDR2 is FVKESK. CDR3: CASSQGGRQFF. CDR3 in DNA: TGTGCCAGCAGCCAAGGGGGGCGGCAGTTCTTC.

The chain recombines TRBV18 with TRBJ1-4; TRBD1 might be the D (5 bases). Trimming took off 4 bases at V and 4 bases at J, with 13 bases between the two ends. CDR1 and CDR2 from the germline V gene are KGHSH and LQKENI. The length of the CDR3 is 15 residues. CDR3 DNA: TGTGCCAGCTCACAACGACAGCTAGATAATGAAAAACTGTTTTTT. This sequence encodes CASSQRQLDNEKLFF.

The chain combines TRBV5-4 with TRBJ2-5, with TRBD1 matching 8 bases. Per the germline V gene, CDR1 is SGHNT and CDR2 is YYREEE (reference sequence). The CDR3 is 15 residues long. V was pared by 1 base and J by 5 bases, with 7 bases of the junction left unmatched. The CDR3 sequence is CASSLNQGARETQYF. CDR3 sequence (DNA): TGTGCCAGCAGCTTGAACCAGGGGGCGAGGGAGACCCAGTACTTC.

This clone was seen only once. The chain employs TRBV13 and TRBJ2-7, with TRBD2 as a possible D gene (5 bases). Trimming took off 6 bases at V and 7 bases at J, with 10 bases between the two ends. The V gene's germline CDR1 is PRHDT and CDR2 FYEKMQ (reference sequence). This CDR3 has 11 amino acids. The CDR3 sequence: CASSRGREQYF. The CDR3 DNA follows: TGTGCCAGCAGTCGGGGAAGGGAGCAGTACTTC.

In its sample, this clone was seen a few times. The CDR3 region is CASSLVWADEQFF. In DNA, the CDR3 is TGTGCCAGCAGCTTGGTATGGGCAGATGAGCAGTTCTTC. The chain uses TRBV5-4 and TRBJ2-1; D gene ambiguous. The CDR3 is 13 amino acids. Germline V CDR1 and CDR2: SGHNT, YYREEE (reference sequence). V lost 0 bases to trimming and J lost 8 bases, with 9 bases between them.

The chain carries TRBV29-1 and TRBJ2-1, with a possible D match to TRBD1 (5 bases). The CDR3 loop spans 14 amino acids. Germline loops: CDR1 SQVTM, CDR2 ANQGSEA. Trimming stripped 3 bases from V and 4 bases from J, with 13 bases between. DNA for the CDR3: TGCAGCGTTGAGGGTGGGGCTTTGTACAATGAGCAGTTCTTC. This encodes CSVEGGALYNEQFF.

The rearrangement links TRBV2 to TRBJ2-2, with 7 bases matching TRBD1. This CDR3 comprises 13 residues. V lost 8 bases, J lost 5 bases, and 5 bases stayed unmatched. Germline CDR1 reads SNHLY; CDR2 reads FYNNEI. CDR3 loop: CASSTDRTGELFF. The CDR3, as DNA: TGTGCCAGCTCAACGGACAGGACCGGGGAGCTGTTTTTT.

The chain couples TRBV30 to TRBJ1-2; perhaps TRBD1 as D (5 bases). V lost 8 bases to trimming and J lost 4 bases, with 20 bases between them. This CDR3 spans 14 amino acids. The germline V gene encodes CDR1 GTSNPN and CDR2 SVGIG (reference sequence). CDR3 coding DNA: TGTGCCCGGTCCCTCGGGGGACTTCTCTATGGCTACACCTTC. Its translation is CARSLGGLLYGYTF.

The table lists this clone with a few counts. At the DNA level, this CDR3 is encoded by other sequences in the same sample as well. The rearrangement uses TRBV5-4 and TRBJ1-5; D unclear. V was shortened by 0 bases and J by 7 bases, with 11 bases between the two germline ends. Germline lookup yields CDR1 SGHNT and CDR2 YYREEE (reference sequence). This CDR3 contains 14 residues. CDR3 protein: CASSLGGDRQPQHF. The CDR3 coding sequence is TGTGCCAGCAGCTTGGGCGGAGACCGGCAGCCCCAGCATTTT.

V is TRBV5-4 and J is TRBJ2-7; 10 bases are shared with TRBD1. CDR1 is SGHNT and CDR2 is YYREEE in the germline V gene (reference sequence). CDR3 length: 14 residues. V dropped 0 bases and J dropped 7; count of bases not matched to a gene: 4. The CDR3 DNA follows: TGTGCCAGCAGCTTGGGACAGGGGGCGGAAGAGCAGTACTTC. It encodes CASSLGQGAEEQYF.

The chain carries TRBV9 and TRBJ2-3; 8 bases line up with TRBD1. Germline assignment: CDR1 SGDLS and CDR2 YYNGEE. This CDR3 is 14 amino acids long. With 2 bases clipped from V and 4 bases from J, the junction kept 3 bases outside the gene matches. In DNA form, the CDR3 reads TGTGCCAGCAGCGTCCAGGGGGCGTCAGATACGCAGTATTTT. It encodes CASSVQGASDTQYF.

The rearrangement links TRBV4-2 to TRBJ1-1; D is uncertain. The V gene's germline CDR1 is LGHNA and CDR2 YNFKEQ. V was clipped by 0 bases and J by 0 bases, with 8 bases between them. The CDR3 sequence is 15 residues long. CDR3 coding DNA: TGTGCCAGCAGCCAAGATCGGTTGATGAACACTGAAGCTTTCTTT. Its protein is CASSQDRLMNTEAFF.

This clone occurred once. The genes are TRBV10-3 and TRBJ2-3, with a tentative D call TRBD2 (6 bases). The V and J ends lost 7 bases and 4 bases respectively, with 15 bases between them. CDR1 is ENHRY, CDR2 SYGVKD, per germline. This CDR3 is 14 amino acids long. This CDR3 is CAITAGPRADTQYF. CDR3 DNA sequence: TGTGCCATCACCGCGGGACCCCGGGCAGATACGCAGTATTTT.

CDR3 in DNA: TGTGCCAGCAGCCCGGGGGGCAGTATAAAGTCCTACGAGCAGTACTTC. It specifies CASSPGGSIKSYEQYF. This chain uses TRBV5-4 with TRBJ2-7, with D possibly being TRBD2 (7 bases). Trimming shortened V by 4 bases and J by 1 base, and 18 bases separated the two germline ends. The CDR3 is 16 residues long. CDR1 is SGHNT, CDR2 YYREEE, per germline (reference sequence).